The 32 T cell receptor beta chains presented below share a single source sample, sequenced in a study of cytomegalovirus exposure and HLA in healthy donors. TCRdb's table, derived via immunoSEQ multiplex PCR, lists solely in-frame clones and lacks some. The sample has hundreds of thousands of clones; 88% are singletons. The sample consisted of PBMCs. Receptors were obtained from a woman aged 18 to 35 in good health and CMV-seronegative.

This CDR3 is CAWSGNREGATF. The CDR3, as DNA: TGTGCCTGGAGTGGAAACAGGGAAGGGGCCACCTTC. The chain has TRBV30 and TRBJ1-2, with D possibly matching TRBD1 (6 bases). The germline CDR1 and CDR2 sequences are GTSNPN and SVGIG (reference sequence). V dropped 1 base and J dropped 13 bases, with 16 bases sitting between them. The CDR3 covers 12 residues.

In its sample, this clone was seen once. The rearrangement joins TRBV29-1 to TRBJ2-4; 7 nucleotides match TRBD1. The CDR3 totals 14 residues. J gave up 6 bases and V 6 bases, and 11 bases lay outside the gene matches. Per the germline V gene, CDR1 is SQVTM and CDR2 is ANQGSEA. CDR3 in amino acids: CSVLQGTVRNIQYF. The CDR3 DNA reads as TGCAGCGTGTTACAGGGGACGGTCCGAAACATTCAGTACTTC.

V gene TRBV13 combines with J gene TRBJ2-7; no definite D call. Deletions cut 2 bases from V and 3 bases from J, with 14 bases between. The CDR3 spans 15 residues. Germline V lookup: CDR1 PRHDT, CDR2 FYEKMQ (reference sequence). The CDR3 spells CASSLLRGFDYEQYF. CDR3 nucleotide sequence: TGTGCCAGCAGCTTACTCAGAGGATTCGACTACGAGCAGTACTTC.

This clone has only one observation. The chain couples TRBV6-6 to TRBJ2-1, with 8 bases aligning to TRBD2. From germline, CDR1 is MNHNY and CDR2 SVGAGI (reference sequence). The CDR3 spans 14 residues. V gave up 8 bases and J gave up 10 bases; unmatched junction bases: 13. CDR3 bases: TGTGCCAGCGACGCGACGGGAGGGTCCGGGGAGCAGTTCTTC. Amino acid sequence: CASDATGGSGEQFF.

The CDR3: CASSQVTSGRARNEQFF. The CDR3 nucleotides are TGCGCCAGCAGCCAAGTTACTAGCGGGAGGGCTCGGAATGAGCAGTTCTTC. This chain connects TRBV4-1 to TRBJ2-1; 13 nucleotides line up with TRBD2. From germline, CDR1 is MGHRA and CDR2 YSYEKL. The CDR3 has 17 amino acids. J was trimmed by 7 bases and V by 1 base; bases with no gene match: 7.

V and J are TRBV28 and TRBJ2-1; a weak D match, TRBD2 (5 bases). This CDR3 is built from 14 residues. Germline lookup yields CDR1 MDHEN and CDR2 SYDVKM. V was clipped by 4 bases and J by 5 bases, with 12 bases between them. CDR3 DNA sequence: TGTGCCAGCAGTTGGATGGGAGCACACAATGAGCAGTTCTTC. As protein: CASSWMGAHNEQFF.

The V and J genes are TRBV7-8 and TRBJ1-5, with D possibly matching TRBD1 (6 bases). Germline V gene sequence: CDR1 SGHVS, CDR2 FQNEAQ. The CDR3 covers 15 residues. Trimming removed 6 bases from V and 0 bases from J, with 12 bases in between. The CDR3 protein is CASRQGRDSNQPQHF. DNA for the CDR3: TGTGCCAGCAGGCAGGGGAGGGATAGCAATCAGCCCCAGCATTTT.

The sample holds one count of this clone. The gene calls are TRBV7-6 and TRBJ2-1, with D perhaps TRBD2 (6 bases). Germline lookup yields CDR1 SGHVS and CDR2 FNYEAQ. V gave up 1 base and J gave up 6 bases, with 13 bases separating them. The CDR3 sequence is 15 residues long. Here the CDR3 DNA reads TGTGCCAGCAGCTTAGTCCCCGGGGGTGGCAATGAGCAGTTCTTC. This sequence encodes CASSLVPGGGNEQFF. The full variable domain, with the rest looked up from reference TRBV7-6 and TRBJ2-1, is GAGVSQSPRYKVTKRGQDVALRCDPISGHVSLYWYRQALGQGPEFLTYFNYEAQQDKSGLPNDRFSAERPEGSISTLTIQRTEQRDSAMYRCASSLVPGGGNEQFFGPGTRLTVL.

The rearrangement uses TRBV19 and TRBJ1-2; 9 bases match TRBD1. The CDR3 sequence is 15 residues long. V lost 8 bases and J lost 4; bases outside the gene matches: 11. From germline, CDR1 is LNHDA and CDR2 SQIVND (reference sequence). The CDR3 nucleotides are TGTGCCAGTGGGACAGGGATTTTCCGATCCTATGGCTACACCTTC. This translates into CASGTGIFRSYGYTF. Based on the CDR3 plus reference TRBV19 and TRBJ1-2, the full variable domain is DGGITQSPKYLFRKEGQNVTLSCEQNLNHDAMYWYRQDPGQGLRLIYYSQIVNDFQKGDIAEGYSVSREKKESFPLTVTSAQKNPTAFYLCASGTGIFRSYGYTFGSGTRLTVV.

The chain combines TRBV2 with TRBJ2-2, with a tentative D call TRBD2 (6 bases). Germline assignment: CDR1 SNHLY and CDR2 FYNNEI. V was shortened by 6 bases and J by 5 bases, with 16 bases between the two germline ends. This CDR3 is built from 15 residues. CDR3 in DNA: TGTGCCAGCAGCACTAGCCGCGGTCGGACCGGGGAGCTGTTTTTT. Translating gives CASSTSRGRTGELFF.

The chain employs TRBV5-8 and TRBJ2-7; 9 bases are a match to TRBD1. The CDR3 totals 14 residues. From germline, CDR1 is SGHTS and CDR2 YDEGEE. With 3 bases clipped from V and 6 bases from J, the junction kept 7 bases outside the gene matches. CDR3 protein: CASSSRDRDPEQYF. CDR3 sequence (DNA): TGTGCCAGCAGCTCGAGGGACAGGGACCCCGAGCAGTACTTC. The full variable domain, rest sourced from reference TRBV5-8 and TRBJ2-7, is EAGVTQSPTHLIKTRGQQATLRCSPISGHTSVYWYQQALGLGLQFLLWYDEGEERNRGNFPPRFSGRQFPNYSSELNVNALELEDSALYLCASSSRDRDPEQYFGPGTRLTVT.

This sequence joins TRBV9 and TRBJ2-1, with D maybe TRBD1 (5 bases). CDR1 and CDR2 from the germline V gene are SGDLS and YYNGEE. Trimming shortened V by 4 bases and J by 6 bases, and 17 bases separated the two germline ends. The CDR3 covers 15 residues. CDR3 nucleotide sequence: TGTGCCAGCAGCCCCCTCGCAGGGATGAGCAATGAGCAGTTCTTC. Its translation: CASSPLAGMSNEQFF.

This sequence joins TRBV6-5 and TRBJ2-7, with a weak D call TRBD1 (6 bases). The V end lost 0 bases, the J end lost 4 bases, and 16 bases lay between the germline ends. The CDR3 is made up of 16 amino acids. CDR1 and CDR2 from the germline V gene are MNHEY and SVGAGI. CDR3 region: CASSYSIRGRGYEQYF. As DNA, the CDR3 is TGTGCCAGCAGTTACTCGATTAGGGGGAGAGGGTACGAGCAGTACTTC.

The J gene is TRBJ2-7, the V gene TRBV14; perhaps TRBD1 as D (6 bases). Germline loops: CDR1 SGHDN, CDR2 FVKESK. Deletions cut 5 bases from V and 3 bases from J, with 8 bases between. There are 12 residues in the CDR3. The CDR3 DNA reads as TGTGCCAGCAGCTCGGACAGCTACGAGCAGTACTTC. It specifies CASSSDSYEQYF.

This clone was found once. CDR3 loop: CASSFGRFNEKLFF. DNA of the CDR3: TGTGCCAGCAGTTTTGGCAGGTTTAATGAAAAACTGTTTTTT. This chain joins TRBV27 and TRBJ1-4; no reliable D call. Germline loops: CDR1 MNHEY, CDR2 SMNVEV (reference sequence). V lost 3 bases, J lost 4 bases, and 9 bases lay in between. The CDR3 spans 14 residues.

In DNA, the CDR3 is TGTGCCAGCAGCCACTCTTTGGGGACTAGCGGGTTGGATTACGAGCAGTACTTC. Protein: CASSHSLGTSGLDYEQYF. The genes are TRBV5-4 and TRBJ2-7; 12 positions match TRBD2. V was clipped by 4 bases and J by 4 bases; unmatched bases: 15. Per germline, CDR1 SGHNT and CDR2 YYREEE (reference sequence). The length of the CDR3 is 18 residues. The full variable domain, with the rest looked up from reference TRBV5-4 and TRBJ2-7, is ETGVTQSPTHLIKTRGQQVTLRCSSQSGHNTVSWYQQALGQGPQFIFQYYREEENGRGNFPPRFSGLQFPNYSSELNVNALELDDSALYLCASSHSLGTSGLDYEQYFGPGTRLTVT.

The CDR3 is CASSLRQGVSGDEQFF. The CDR3 region has the DNA TGTGCCAGTAGTCTAAGACAGGGTGTTTCCGGGGATGAGCAGTTCTTC. V and J are TRBV19 and TRBJ2-1, with 7 bases fitting TRBD1. Germline trimming cut 5 bases from V and 8 bases from J; bases unmatched to any gene: 15. Germline V gene lookup returns CDR1 LNHDA and CDR2 SQIVND (reference sequence). The CDR3 contains 16 residues.

V and J are TRBV25-1 and TRBJ1-6; 7 bases fit TRBD1. Germline loops: CDR1 MGHDK, CDR2 SYGVNS. After removal of 7 bases from V and 7 bases from J, the junction contained 10 bases not matched to a gene. There are 15 residues in the CDR3. In DNA form, the CDR3 reads TGTGCCAGCACAAGCCGAGGGGGCGCGAATTCACCCCTCCACTTT. Protein product: CASTSRGGANSPLHF.

This chain joins TRBV4-3 and TRBJ1-1; 7 nucleotides agree with TRBD1. Germline assignment: CDR1 LGHNA and CDR2 YSLEER. The CDR3 has 16 amino acids. The V gene end was trimmed by 4 bases and the J gene end by 0 bases; junction bases not matched to a gene: 8. This chain's CDR3 is CASSPGDSNMNTEAFF. In DNA, the CDR3 is TGCGCCAGCAGCCCGGGGGACAGTAACATGAACACTGAAGCTTTCTTT.

This clone has only a few counts. The V gene is TRBV7-8, the J gene TRBJ2-1; 8 bases align to TRBD2. The trim removed 2 bases at V and 5 bases at J, leaving 11 bases unmatched. Per the germline V gene, CDR1 is SGHVS and CDR2 is FQNEAQ. The CDR3 consists of 17 residues. The CDR3 loop reads CASSLLETSALDNEQFF. In DNA, the CDR3 is TGTGCCAGCAGCTTATTGGAGACTAGCGCACTGGACAATGAGCAGTTCTTC.

The chain uses TRBV19 and TRBJ2-3; D unclear. Germline V gives CDR1 LNHDA, CDR2 SQIVND (reference sequence). Trimming took 3 bases from V and 4 from J, leaving 8 bases between them. The CDR3 is 13 amino acids. CDR3 DNA sequence: TGTGCCAGTAGTATTGGTAGTCCAGATACGCAGTATTTT. It is translated as CASSIGSPDTQYF.

The rearrangement joins TRBV10-2 to TRBJ1-1; possibly TRBD1 for D (6 bases). Trimming removed 4 bases at V and 0 bases at J, with 9 bases between. Germline CDR1 reads WSHSY; CDR2 reads SAAADI. This CDR3 region has 14 residues. The CDR3 sequence: CASSATGMNTEAFF. The CDR3, as DNA: TGCGCCAGCAGTGCGACAGGAATGAACACTGAAGCTTTCTTT.

The chain combines TRBV19 with TRBJ1-5; D gene unclear. The length of the CDR3 is 14 residues. V was cut by 3 bases and J by 4 bases, with 10 bases left in between. Germline V lookup: CDR1 LNHDA, CDR2 SQIVND (reference sequence). CDR3 amino acids: CASSISRMNQPQHF. The CDR3, as DNA: TGTGCCAGTAGTATTAGTCGAATGAATCAGCCCCAGCATTTT.

This chain connects TRBV9 to TRBJ2-3, with a weak D call TRBD2 (6 bases). CDR1 and CDR2 (germline): SGDLS, YYNGEE. V dropped 6 bases and J dropped 1 base, with 12 bases sitting between them. CDR3 length equals 14 residues. This CDR3 is CASTSGYRTDTQYF. The CDR3, as DNA: TGTGCCAGCACAAGCGGGTACCGCACAGATACGCAGTATTTT.

Here the CDR3 reads CASSQFYRGSWYNEQFF. DNA for the CDR3: TGCGCCAGCAGCCAATTCTATCGCGGGAGCTGGTACAATGAGCAGTTCTTC. The chain joins TRBV4-1 to TRBJ2-1; 7 bases fit TRBD2. The CDR3 covers 17 residues. J lost 4 bases, V lost 2 bases, and 11 bases had no gene match. Germline CDR1 MGHRA, CDR2 YSYEKL.

V gene TRBV28 combines with J gene TRBJ2-7; 9 bases match TRBD2. Trimming took 5 bases from V and 2 from J; bases not matched to a gene: 4. Germline V CDR1 and CDR2: MDHEN, SYDVKM. The CDR3 is 14 residues long. Written as DNA, the CDR3 is TGTGCCAGCAGTGTATTAGCGGGAGCCTACGAGCAGTACTTC. Translated, it gives CASSVLAGAYEQYF.

The rearrangement joins TRBV6-5 to TRBJ1-1; 9 nucleotides agree with TRBD1. This CDR3 is built from 14 residues. The germline gives CDR1 MNHEY, CDR2 SVGAGI. V trimming: 5 bases; J trimming: 4 bases; junction bases outside the gene matches: 5. CDR3 residues: CASSPGTGFTEAFF. In DNA form, the CDR3 reads TGTGCCAGCAGTCCAGGGACAGGGTTCACTGAAGCTTTCTTT.

The V call is TRBV15, the J call TRBJ2-7, with D perhaps TRBD2 (6 bases). Looked up from germline, CDR1 is LNHNV and CDR2 is YYDKDF (reference sequence). The V end was cut by 5 bases, the J end by 2 bases, with 22 bases between. The CDR3 covers 17 residues. This CDR3 reads CATSSLPRLARPYEQYF. In DNA, the CDR3 is TGTGCCACCAGCTCCCTACCCCGCCTAGCGCGCCCCTACGAGCAGTACTTC.

This chain uses TRBV4-1 with TRBJ2-7, with 7 bases lining up with TRBD1. The CDR3 consists of 18 residues. V shed 0 bases, J shed 3 bases, and the junction held 14 bases outside the gene matches. Looked up from germline, CDR1 is MGHRA and CDR2 is YSYEKL. CDR3 nucleotide sequence: TGCGCCAGCAGCCAAGAGGGGGACAAGTGGGGACAGCACTACGAGCAGTACTTC. Amino acid sequence: CASSQEGDKWGQHYEQYF.

The rearrangement joins TRBV4-1 to TRBJ1-5; 7 nucleotides agree with TRBD1. This CDR3 is 15 amino acids long. V was pared by 0 bases and J by 7 bases, with 6 bases of the junction left unmatched. Germline-derived CDR1 and CDR2 are MGHRA and YSYEKL. The DNA for the CDR3 is TGCGCCAGCAGCCAAGAACCGGGACAGAGACAGCCCCAGCATTTT. Protein product: CASSQEPGQRQPQHF.

This chain links TRBV28 with TRBJ2-6; D perhaps matches TRBD1 (7 bases). Trimming removed 2 bases at V and 15 bases at J, with 14 bases between. The CDR3 extends over 13 amino acids. The germline V gene encodes CDR1 MDHEN and CDR2 SYDVKM. In DNA form, the CDR3 reads TGTGCCAGCAGTTTACAAGGAGGGGGCACCCTGACTTTC. Translated: CASSLQGGGTLTF.

J is TRBJ2-1 and V is TRBV28, with D uncertain. The V and J ends lost 5 bases and 7 bases respectively, with 18 bases between them. Germline V gene data show CDR1 as MDHEN and CDR2 as SYDVKM. The CDR3 loop spans 15 amino acids. CDR3 in amino acids: CASSIPTGFRNEQFF. As DNA, the CDR3 is TGTGCCAGCAGTATTCCCACTGGTTTTCGGAATGAGCAGTTCTTC. Full variable domain (remainder filled in from reference TRBV28 and TRBJ2-1): DVKVTQSSRYLVKRTGEKVFLECVQDMDHENMFWYRQDPGLGLRLIYFSYDVKMKEKGDIPEGYSVSREKKERFSLILESASTNQTSMYLCASSIPTGFRNEQFFGPGTRLTVL.